The sequence of this TCR beta chain was determined in a study of blood T cell repertoires in COVID-19. The wider study: The United States, Italy and Spain provided the acute and convalescent COVID-19 samples. PBMCs, B-cell-depleted T cells, or T cells were the source of the cDNA or gDNA that made up the material.

Per the original data handling: Amplification of reference gene primers was used by the study to estimate nucleated cell counts. TCRdb's table, derived via immunoSEQ multiplex PCR, lists solely in-frame clones and lacks some. That table is the source of V, J and clone size, and D and trimming were worked out from the DNA. This table has over 150,000 clones, 80% to 90% appearing once. The CDR3 extends over 14 amino acids. Germline V gene sequence: CDR1 GTSNPN, CDR2 SVGIG (reference sequence). After removal of 4 bases from V and 4 bases from J, the junction contained 5 bases not matched to a gene. The TCR sequence derives from a man over 45 with active or convalescent COVID-19. Specimen: peripheral blood. V and J are TRBV30 and TRBJ2-5, with 11 bases lining up with TRBD2. In DNA, the CDR3 is TGTGCCTGGACCACTAGCGGGAGTAGAGAGACCCAGTACTTC. Protein: CAWTTSGSRETQYF.